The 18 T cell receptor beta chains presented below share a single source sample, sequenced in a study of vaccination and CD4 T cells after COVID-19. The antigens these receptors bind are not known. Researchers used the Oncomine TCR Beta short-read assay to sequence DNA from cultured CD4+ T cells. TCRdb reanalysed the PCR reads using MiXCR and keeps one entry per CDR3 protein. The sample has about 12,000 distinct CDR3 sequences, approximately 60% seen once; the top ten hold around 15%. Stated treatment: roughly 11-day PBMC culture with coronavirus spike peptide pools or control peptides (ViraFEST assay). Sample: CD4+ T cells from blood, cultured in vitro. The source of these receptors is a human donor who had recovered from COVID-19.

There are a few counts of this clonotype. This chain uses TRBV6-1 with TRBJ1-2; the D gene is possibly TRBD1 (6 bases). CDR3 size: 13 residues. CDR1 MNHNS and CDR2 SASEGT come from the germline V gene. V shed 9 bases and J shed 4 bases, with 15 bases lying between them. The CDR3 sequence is CASQKTGLYGYTF. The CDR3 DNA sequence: TGTGCCAGTCAAAAGACAGGTCTCTATGGCTACACCTTC.

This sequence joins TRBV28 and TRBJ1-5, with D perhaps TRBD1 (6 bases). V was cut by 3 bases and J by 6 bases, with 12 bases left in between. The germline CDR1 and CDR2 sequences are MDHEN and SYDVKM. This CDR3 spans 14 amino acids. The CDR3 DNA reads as TGTGCCAGCAGTTTTGTACAGGGTGGTCAGCCCCAGCATTTT. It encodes CASSFVQGGQPQHF.

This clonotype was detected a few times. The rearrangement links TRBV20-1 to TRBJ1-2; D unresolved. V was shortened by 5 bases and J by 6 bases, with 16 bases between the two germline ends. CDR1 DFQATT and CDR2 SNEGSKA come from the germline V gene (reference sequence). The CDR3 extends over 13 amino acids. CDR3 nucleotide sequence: TGCAGTGCTCGAAGGCCGCTAAGAGATGGCTACACCTTC. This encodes CSARRPLRDGYTF.

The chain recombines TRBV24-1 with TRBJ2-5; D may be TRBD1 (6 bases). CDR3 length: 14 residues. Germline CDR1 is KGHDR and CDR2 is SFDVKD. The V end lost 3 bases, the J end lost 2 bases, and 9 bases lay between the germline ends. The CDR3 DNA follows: TGTGCCACCAGTGATGGGGGACAACAAGAGACCCAGTACTTC. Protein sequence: CATSDGGQQETQYF.

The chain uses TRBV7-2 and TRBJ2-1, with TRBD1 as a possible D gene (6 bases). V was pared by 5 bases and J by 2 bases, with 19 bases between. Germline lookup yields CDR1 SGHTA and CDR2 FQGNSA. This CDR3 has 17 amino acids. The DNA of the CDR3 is TGTGCCAGCAGCGTACGATCGGGACACGAGCCCTACAATGAGCAGTTCTTC. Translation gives CASSVRSGHEPYNEQFF. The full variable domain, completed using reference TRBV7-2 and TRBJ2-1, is GAGVSQSPSNKVTEKGKDVELRCDPISGHTALYWYRQSLGQGLEFLIYFQGNSAPDKSGLPSDRFSAERTGGSVSTLTIQRTQQEDSAVYLCASSVRSGHEPYNEQFFGPGTRLTVL.

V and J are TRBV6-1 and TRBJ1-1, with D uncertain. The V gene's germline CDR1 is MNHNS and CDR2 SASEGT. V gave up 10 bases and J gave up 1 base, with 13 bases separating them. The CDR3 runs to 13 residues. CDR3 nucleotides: TGTGCCACCGCGGGGTATTGGAACACTGAAGCTTTCTTT. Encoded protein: CATAGYWNTEAFF.

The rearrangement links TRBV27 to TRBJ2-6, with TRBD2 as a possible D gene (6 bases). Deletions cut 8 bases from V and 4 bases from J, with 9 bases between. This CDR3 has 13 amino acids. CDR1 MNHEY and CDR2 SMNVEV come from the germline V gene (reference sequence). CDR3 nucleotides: TGTGCCAGCCGGGGGACCGGGGCCAACGTCCTGACTTTC. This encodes CASRGTGANVLTF.

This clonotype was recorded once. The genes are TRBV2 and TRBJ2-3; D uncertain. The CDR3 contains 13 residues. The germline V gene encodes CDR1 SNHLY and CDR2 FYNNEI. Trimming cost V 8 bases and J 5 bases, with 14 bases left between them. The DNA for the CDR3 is TGTGCCAGCTGTCCCCACTACGGAGATACGCAGTATTTT. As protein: CASCPHYGDTQYF.

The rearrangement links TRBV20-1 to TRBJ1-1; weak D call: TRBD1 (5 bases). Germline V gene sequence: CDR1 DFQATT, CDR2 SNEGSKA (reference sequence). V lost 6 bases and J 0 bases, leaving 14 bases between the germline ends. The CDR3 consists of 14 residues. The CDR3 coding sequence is TGCAGTGCGAGACGACGGGGGATGAACACTGAAGCTTTCTTT. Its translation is CSARRRGMNTEAFF.

The DNA for the CDR3 is TGTGCCAGCAGTGCAGGGGGCACTGAAGCTTTCTTT. Translation gives CASSAGGTEAFF. This sequence joins TRBV6-1 and TRBJ1-1; 7 bases map to TRBD1. The germline CDR1 and CDR2 sequences are MNHNS and SASEGT. J was trimmed by 4 bases and V by 4 bases; bases with no gene match: 0. This CDR3 has 12 amino acids.

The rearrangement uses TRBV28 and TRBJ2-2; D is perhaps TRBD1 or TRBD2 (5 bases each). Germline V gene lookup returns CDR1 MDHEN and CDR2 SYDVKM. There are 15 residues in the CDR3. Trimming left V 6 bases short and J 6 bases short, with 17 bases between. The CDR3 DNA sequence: TGTGCCAGCAGCGGCGTCGGGACCGTAGCCGGGGAGCTGTTTTTT. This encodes CASSGVGTVAGELFF.

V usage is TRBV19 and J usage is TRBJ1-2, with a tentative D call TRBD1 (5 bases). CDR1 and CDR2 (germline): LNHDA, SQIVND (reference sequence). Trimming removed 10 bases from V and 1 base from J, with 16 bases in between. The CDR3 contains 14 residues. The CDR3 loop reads CATLPGPLNYGYTF. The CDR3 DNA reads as TGTGCCACCTTACCGGGACCGCTTAACTATGGCTACACCTTC.

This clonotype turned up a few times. CDR3 nucleotides: TGTGCCAGCAGCCCAGGATCGGCCAAGCAGTTCTTC. Protein sequence: CASSPGSAKQFF. The chain uses TRBV7-8 and TRBJ2-1; no clear D gene. V gave up 5 bases and J gave up 11 bases, with 13 bases separating them. CDR1 is SGHVS and CDR2 is FQNEAQ in the germline V gene. The CDR3 is made up of 12 amino acids.

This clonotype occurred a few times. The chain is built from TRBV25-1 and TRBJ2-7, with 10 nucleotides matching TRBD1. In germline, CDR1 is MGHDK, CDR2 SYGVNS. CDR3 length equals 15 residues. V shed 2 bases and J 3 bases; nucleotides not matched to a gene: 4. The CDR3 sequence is CASSELGTGDYEQYF. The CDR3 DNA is TGTGCCAGCAGTGAACTGGGGACAGGGGACTACGAGCAGTACTTC.

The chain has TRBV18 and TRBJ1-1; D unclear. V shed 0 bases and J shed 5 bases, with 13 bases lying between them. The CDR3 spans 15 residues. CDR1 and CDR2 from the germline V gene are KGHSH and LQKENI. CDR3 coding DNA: TGTGCCAGCTCACCACCAGGGCCGGGCGCGACTGAAGCTTTCTTT. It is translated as CASSPPGPGATEAFF.

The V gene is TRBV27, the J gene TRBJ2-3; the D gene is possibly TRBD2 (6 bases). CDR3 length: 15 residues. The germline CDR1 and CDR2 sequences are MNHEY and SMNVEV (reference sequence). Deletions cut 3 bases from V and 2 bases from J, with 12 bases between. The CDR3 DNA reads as TGTGCCAGCAGTTTGGGTAGCGGCTTCACAGATACGCAGTATTTT. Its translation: CASSLGSGFTDTQYF.

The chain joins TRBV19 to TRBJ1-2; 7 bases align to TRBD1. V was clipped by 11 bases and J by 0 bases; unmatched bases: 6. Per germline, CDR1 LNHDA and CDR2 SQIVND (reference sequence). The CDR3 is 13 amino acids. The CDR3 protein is CAASGGSNYGYTF. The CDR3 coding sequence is TGTGCCGCCTCAGGGGGGTCTAACTATGGCTACACCTTC.

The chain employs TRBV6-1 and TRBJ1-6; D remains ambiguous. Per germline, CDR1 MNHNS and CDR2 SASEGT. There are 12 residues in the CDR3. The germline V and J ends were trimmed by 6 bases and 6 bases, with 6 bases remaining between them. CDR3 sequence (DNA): TGTGCCAGCAGACAGTCTAATTCACCCCTCCACTTT. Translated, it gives CASRQSNSPLHF.